These 4 T cell receptor beta chains came from one sample sequenced in a study of blood T cells in healthy people across ages. Alongside a J-beta primer mix, a sample-barcoded 5' primer served in a second PCR lasting 7 to 11 cycles. MiXCR was run by TCRdb on the 5' RACE reads, yielding one entry per CDR3 protein. Found here are about 500,000 distinct CDR3 sequences, more than 20% of them singletons; the top ten hold just under 9%. These records were also assigned to another study, of T cells of mothers and their children.

Source material: blood. The origin of the receptors is a boy between 5 and 17 years old in good health.

This clonotype showed up many times. This rearrangement joins TRBV6-5 to TRBJ2-7; possible D gene TRBD2, 6 bases. Deletions cut 0 bases from V and 0 bases from J, with 9 bases between. This CDR3 has 15 residues. Germline V lookup: CDR1 MNHEY, CDR2 SVGAGI. The CDR3 reads CASSYSRGSSYEQYF. The CDR3 region has the DNA TGTGCCAGCAGTTACTCCCGGGGGAGCTCCTACGAGCAGTACTTC.

This clonotype was detected only a few times. This chain links TRBV7-8 with TRBJ1-4, with TRBD1 as a possible D gene (6 bases). V lost 5 bases to trimming and J lost 8 bases, with 18 bases between them. The CDR3 totals 15 residues. The V gene's germline CDR1 is SGHVS and CDR2 FQNEAQ. The CDR3 loop is CASSPSGGAGEKLFF. The CDR3 DNA sequence: TGTGCCAGCAGCCCGTCGGGGGGGGCGGGAGAAAAACTGTTTTTT.

The chain is built from TRBV7-3 and TRBJ2-5; TRBD2 matches 10 bases. CDR1 and CDR2 from the germline V gene are SGHTA and FQGTGA. Germline trimming cut 0 bases from V and 11 bases from J; bases unmatched to any gene: 6. CDR3 length equals 14 residues. CDR3 nucleotides: TGTGCCAGCAGCTTAACGGGACTAGCGACTGAGCAGTACTTC. Translated: CASSLTGLATEQYF. Complete variable domain (other parts from reference TRBV7-3 and TRBJ2-5): GAGVSQTPSNKVTEKGKYVELRCDPISGHTALYWYRQSLGQGPEFLIYFQGTGAADDSGLPNDRFFAVRPEGSVSTLKIQRTERGDSAVYLCASSLTGLATEQYFGPGTRLLVL.

The DNA of the CDR3 is TGCGCCAGCAGCCAAGTCGAGACAGGTTTCACTGAAGCTTTCTTT. Translating gives CASSQVETGFTEAFF. The chain carries TRBV4-3 and TRBJ1-1, with a possible D match to TRBD1 (6 bases). V lost 1 base and J 4 bases, leaving 13 bases between the germline ends. The CDR3 sequence is 15 residues long. CDR1 and CDR2 (germline): LGHNA, YSLEER.